This is a list of T cell receptor beta chains from one sample in a study. Only in-frame clones appear in the TCRdb table, and some are missing; sequencing was by immunoSEQ multiplex PCR. The table includes around 50,000 clones, 85% to 95% detected once. Specimen: PBMCs. The receptors here all came from a middle-aged man with rheumatoid arthritis. CDR3s include the opening cysteine and the closing phenylalanine or tryptophan. The D gene is left open where the match is weak. Clone size appears in some rows only: once, few, many, or a class for an expanded clone.

v_call	d_call	clone_size	j_call	cdr3_aa	cdr3_nt
TRBV19	.	.	TRBJ1-3	CASSIGFLNTIYF	TGTGCCAGTAGTATAGGGTTTCTTAACACCATATATTTT
TRBV21-1	.	.	TRBJ2-7	CASSKEGAYEQYF	TGTGCCAGCAGCAAAGAGGGAGCCTACGAGCAGTACTTC
TRBV27	.	.	TRBJ1-2	CATNEGGRNYGYTF	TGTGCCACTAACGAGGGGGGGCGTAACTATGGCTACACCTTC
TRBV3-1/TRBV3-2	TRBD1	.	TRBJ1-1	CASSQSDRGAHTEAFF	TGTGCCAGCAGCCAGTCGGACAGGGGTGCGCACACTGAAGCTTTCTTT
TRBV29-1	.	.	TRBJ2-5	CSVEDNRQETQYF	TGCAGCGTTGAAGATAACAGACAAGAGACCCAGTACTTC
TRBV5-1	.	.	TRBJ1-1	CASSLDTGSLGSTEAFF	TGCGCCAGCAGCCTGGATACCGGGAGCTTAGGGAGCACTGAAGCTTTCTTT
TRBV23-1	.	once	TRBJ2-7	CASSQRFPLDYEQYF	TGCGCCAGCAGTCAACGGTTCCCCCTCGATTACGAGCAGTACTTC
TRBV3-1/TRBV3-2	TRBD1	once	TRBJ1-4	CASSLAVGQGGEKLFF	TGTGCCAGCAGCCTCGCGGTGGGACAGGGTGGGGAAAAACTGTTTTTT
TRBV9	.	.	TRBJ1-3	CASSAGHISGNTIYF	TGTGCCAGCAGCGCGGGACATATCTCTGGAAACACCATATATTTT
TRBV7-9	.	once	TRBJ2-3	CASRPGTDTQYF	TGTGCCAGCAGACCAGGAACAGATACGCAGTATTTT
TRBV10-2	.	.	TRBJ2-7	CASGGPGTAYEQYF	TGCGCCAGCGGGGGGCCCGGGACAGCCTACGAGCAGTACTTC
TRBV18	.	.	TRBJ1-3	CASSLVDSAGNTIYF	TGTGCCAGCTCACTAGTGGACAGTGCTGGAAACACCATATATTTT
TRBV5-1	.	.	TRBJ2-5	CASSLGLRETQYF	TGCGCCAGCAGCTTGGGCCTCCGGGAGACCCAGTACTTC
TRBV6-2/TRBV6-3	.	.	TRBJ2-2	CASSYEGTDTGELFF	TGTGCCAGCAGTTACGAAGGGACGGACACCGGGGAGCTGTTTTTT
TRBV9	.	.	TRBJ2-3	CASSVLPTELTDTQYF	TGTGCCAGCAGCGTGTTACCGACAGAACTCACAGATACGCAGTATTTT
TRBV6-6	TRBD2	.	TRBJ2-5	CASSYSMGGGETQYF	TGTGCCAGCAGTTACTCGATGGGGGGAGGGGAGACCCAGTACTTC
TRBV3-1/TRBV3-2	.	.	TRBJ1-4	CASSRSGVGEKLFF	TGTGCCAGCAGTCGTTCGGGAGTAGGGGAAAAACTGTTTTTT
TRBV19	.	.	TRBJ2-1	CASSIDRWGNEQFF	TGTGCCAGTAGTATAGATCGATGGGGCAATGAGCAGTTCTTC
TRBV6-4	.	.	TRBJ2-2	CASSDSPHEGEGSGELFF	TGTGCCAGCAGTGACTCGCCCCACGAGGGGGAGGGCAGCGGGGAGCTGTTTTTT
TRBV10-2	.	.	TRBJ2-2	CASSERGGTGELFF	TGCGCCAGCAGTGAACGTGGGGGAACCGGGGAGCTGTTTTTT
TRBV18	.	.	TRBJ2-5	CASSPFEGSQETQYF	TGTGCCAGCTCACCATTTGAAGGGAGTCAAGAGACCCAGTACTTC
TRBV21-1	.	.	TRBJ1-5	CASSKGVLGRNQPQHF	TGTGCCAGCAGCAAAGGGGTCCTTGGCCGTAATCAGCCCCAGCATTTT
TRBV6-2/TRBV6-3	TRBD2	.	TRBJ2-4	CASSPPRGSGRDIQYF	TGTGCCAGCAGTCCCCCCCGCGGTAGCGGGAGGGACATTCAGTACTTC
TRBV5-1	TRBD1	.	TRBJ1-6	CASSLDPTGTNSPLHF	TGCGCCAGCAGCTTGGATCCGACAGGGACTAACTCACCCCTCCACTTT
TRBV6-1	.	.	TRBJ2-3	CASSEARRAREDTQYF	TGTGCCAGCAGTGAAGCTAGGCGGGCCCGGGAAGATACGCAGTATTTT
TRBV11-2	.	.	TRBJ2-7	CASSLAPPVDMTYEQYF	TGTGCCAGCAGCTTAGCCCCCCCTGTAGACATGACCTACGAGCAGTACTTC
TRBV28	TRBD1	.	TRBJ1-2	CASSPRFRGQGNYGYTF	TGTGCCAGCAGCCCCAGATTTCGGGGACAGGGGAACTATGGCTACACCTTC
TRBV27	.	once	TRBJ2-1	CASSLSVGNEQFF	TGTGCCAGCAGTTTATCGGTGGGGAATGAGCAGTTCTTC
TRBV11-2	.	.	TRBJ1-2	CASSLDPGTNYGYTF	TGTGCCAGCAGCTTAGACCCGGGGACAAACTATGGCTACACCTTC
TRBV2	.	.	TRBJ2-5	CASSRDRETQYF	TGTGCCAGCAGTCGGGACCGGGAGACCCAGTACTTC
TRBV4-1	TRBD1	.	TRBJ1-5	CASSQPLDRGRQPQHF	TGCGCCAGCAGCCAACCCCTCGACAGGGGGCGTCAGCCCCAGCATTTT
TRBV3-1/TRBV3-2	.	.	TRBJ1-5	CASSQENNQPQHF	TGTGCCAGCAGCCAAGAGAATAATCAGCCCCAGCATTTT
TRBV5-1	.	.	TRBJ1-1	CASSFSLQMNTEAFF	TGCGCCAGCAGCTTCTCGCTACAAATGAACACTGAAGCTTTCTTT
TRBV5-1	.	.	TRBJ1-2	CASSLADGRYGYTF	TGCGCCAGCAGTCTAGCGGACGGGAGGTATGGCTACACCTTC
TRBV7-9	TRBD2	.	TRBJ2-5	CASRLAANQETQYF	TGTGCCAGCAGACTAGCGGCCAACCAAGAGACCCAGTACTTC
TRBV7-3	.	.	TRBJ2-1	CASSSGSYNEQFF	TGTGCCAGCAGCTCCGGATCCTACAATGAGCAGTTCTTC
TRBV5-1	TRBD1	.	TRBJ2-1	CASSFSGGVNEQFF	TGCGCCAGCAGCTTTTCAGGGGGTGTTAATGAGCAGTTCTTC
TRBV5-4	TRBD2	.	TRBJ2-1	CASSNSGGATNEQFF	TGTGCCAGCAGCAATAGCGGGGGGGCCACGAATGAGCAGTTCTTC
TRBV19	.	.	TRBJ2-5	CASSIEINQETQYF	TGTGCCAGTAGTATCGAGATAAACCAAGAGACCCAGTACTTC
TRBV19	TRBD1	.	TRBJ1-1	CASRRPGTGGTEAFF	TGTGCCAGTAGAAGGCCCGGGACAGGGGGCACTGAAGCTTTCTTT
TRBV7-2	.	.	TRBJ1-5	CASSLGGRYSNQPQHF	TGTGCCAGCAGCTTAGGTGGGAGGTATAGCAATCAGCCCCAGCATTTT
TRBV25-1	.	.	TRBJ1-1	CASMGSMNTEAFF	TGTGCCAGCATGGGTTCTATGAACACTGAAGCTTTCTTT
TRBV5-4	.	.	TRBJ2-1	CASSSRREYNEQFF	TGTGCCAGCAGCTCCCGACGGGAATACAATGAGCAGTTCTTC
TRBV5-6	.	once	TRBJ1-2	CASSSRGNYGYTF	TGTGCCAGCAGCTCCAGGGGAAACTATGGCTACACCTTC
TRBV9	TRBD1	.	TRBJ1-3	CASSAQGQSENTIYF	TGTGCCAGCAGCGCACAGGGACAGTCAGAAAACACCATATATTTT
TRBV14	.	.	TRBJ2-2	CASSPRGSGELFF	TGTGCCAGCAGCCCCCGGGGGTCCGGGGAGCTGTTTTTT
TRBV19	TRBD1	.	TRBJ1-1	CATKPGQDLSLNTEAFF	TGTGCCACCAAACCGGGACAGGACCTTAGCCTGAACACTGAAGCTTTCTTT
TRBV7-2	.	.	TRBJ1-4	CASSFTRGKLFF	TGTGCCAGCAGCTTTACAAGAGGAAAACTGTTTTTT
TRBV6-2/TRBV6-3	TRBD1	few	TRBJ2-2	CASTPRGRGQGPGELFF	TGTGCCAGCACCCCCCGAGGGCGGGGACAGGGGCCCGGGGAGCTGTTTTTT
TRBV7-9	TRBD1	.	TRBJ1-1	CASSLDRETEAFF	TGTGCCAGCAGCTTGGACAGGGAAACTGAAGCTTTCTTT